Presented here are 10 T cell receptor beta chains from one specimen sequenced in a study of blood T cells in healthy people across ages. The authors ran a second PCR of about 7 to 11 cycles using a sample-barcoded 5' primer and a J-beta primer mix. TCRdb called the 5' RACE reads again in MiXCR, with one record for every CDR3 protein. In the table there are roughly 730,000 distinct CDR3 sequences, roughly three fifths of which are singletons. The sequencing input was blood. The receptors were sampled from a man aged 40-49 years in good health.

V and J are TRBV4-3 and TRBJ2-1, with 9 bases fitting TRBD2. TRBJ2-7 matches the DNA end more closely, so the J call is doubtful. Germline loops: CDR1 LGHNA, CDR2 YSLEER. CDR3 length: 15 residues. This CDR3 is CASSQDAGGFNEQYF. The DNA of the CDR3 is TGCGCCAGCAGCCAAGATGCGGGAGGGTTCAATGAGCAGTACTTC.

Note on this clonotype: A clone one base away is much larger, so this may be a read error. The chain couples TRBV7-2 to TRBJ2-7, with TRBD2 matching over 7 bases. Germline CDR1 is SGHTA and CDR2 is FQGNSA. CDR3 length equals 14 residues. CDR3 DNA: TGTGCCAGCAGCGTAGCTAGCGGAACCTACGAGCAGTACTTC. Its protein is CASSVASGTYEQYF.

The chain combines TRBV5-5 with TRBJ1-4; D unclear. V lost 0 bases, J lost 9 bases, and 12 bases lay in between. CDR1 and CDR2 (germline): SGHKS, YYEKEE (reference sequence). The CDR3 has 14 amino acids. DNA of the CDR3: TGTGCCAGCAGCTTGGACAGAGCCATCCAAAAACTGTTTTTT. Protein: CASSLDRAIQKLFF. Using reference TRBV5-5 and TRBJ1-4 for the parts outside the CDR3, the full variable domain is DAGVTQSPTHLIKTRGQQVTLRCSPISGHKSVSWYQQVLGQGPQFIFQYYEKEERGRGNFPDRFSARQFPNYSSELNVNALLLGDSALYLCASSLDRAIQKLFFGSGTQLSVL.

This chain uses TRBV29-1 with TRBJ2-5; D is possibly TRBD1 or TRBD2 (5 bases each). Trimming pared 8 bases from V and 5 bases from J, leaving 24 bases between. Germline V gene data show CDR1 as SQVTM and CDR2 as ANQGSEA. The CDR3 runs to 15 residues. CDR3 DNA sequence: TGCAGCTCATCCGACCGCCGCGGGTCAGGGGAGACCCAGTACTTC. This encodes CSSSDRRGSGETQYF.

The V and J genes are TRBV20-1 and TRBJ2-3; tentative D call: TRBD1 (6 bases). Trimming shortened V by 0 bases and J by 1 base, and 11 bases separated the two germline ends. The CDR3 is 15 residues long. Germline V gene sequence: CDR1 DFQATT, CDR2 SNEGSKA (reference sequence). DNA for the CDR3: TGCAGTGCTAGAGATAGGGGGAGACGCACAGATACGCAGTATTTT. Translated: CSARDRGRRTDTQYF.

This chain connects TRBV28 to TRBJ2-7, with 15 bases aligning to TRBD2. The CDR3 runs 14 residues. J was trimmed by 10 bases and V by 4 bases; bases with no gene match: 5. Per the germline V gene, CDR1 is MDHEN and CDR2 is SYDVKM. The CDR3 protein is CASSSGTSGRNQYF. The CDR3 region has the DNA TGTGCCAGCAGTTCCGGGACTAGCGGGAGGAACCAGTACTTC.

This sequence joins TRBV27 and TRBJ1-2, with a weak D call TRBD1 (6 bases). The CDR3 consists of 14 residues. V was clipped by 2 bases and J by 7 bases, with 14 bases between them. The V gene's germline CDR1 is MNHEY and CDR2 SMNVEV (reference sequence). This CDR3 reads CASSLAGDFLGYTF. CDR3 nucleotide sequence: TGTGCCAGCAGTTTAGCAGGGGATTTTCTTGGCTACACCTTC.

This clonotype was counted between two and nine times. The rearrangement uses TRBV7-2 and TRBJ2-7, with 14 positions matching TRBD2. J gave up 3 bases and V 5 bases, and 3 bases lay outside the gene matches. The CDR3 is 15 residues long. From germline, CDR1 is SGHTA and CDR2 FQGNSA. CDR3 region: CASSRLAGGLYEQYF. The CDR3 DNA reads TGTGCCAGCAGCAGACTAGCGGGAGGGCTCTACGAGCAGTACTTC.

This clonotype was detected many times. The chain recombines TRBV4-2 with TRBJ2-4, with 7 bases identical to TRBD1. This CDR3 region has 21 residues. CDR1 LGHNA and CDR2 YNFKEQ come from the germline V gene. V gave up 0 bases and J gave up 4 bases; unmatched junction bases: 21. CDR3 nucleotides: TGTGCCAGCAGCCAAGACCAGGAGACAGGGTCGGGCTCCCCTCATAAAAACATTCAGTACTTC. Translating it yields CASSQDQETGSGSPHKNIQYF.

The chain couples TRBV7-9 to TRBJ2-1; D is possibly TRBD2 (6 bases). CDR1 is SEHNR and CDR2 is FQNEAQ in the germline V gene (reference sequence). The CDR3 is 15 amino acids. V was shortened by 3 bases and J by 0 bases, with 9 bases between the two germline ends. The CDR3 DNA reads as TGTGCCAGCAGCTTTATGGGGGGCTCCTACAATGAGCAGTTCTTC. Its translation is CASSFMGGSYNEQFF. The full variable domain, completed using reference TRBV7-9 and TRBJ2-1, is DTGVSQNPRHKITKRGQNVTFRCDPISEHNRLYWYRQTLGQGPEFLTYFQNEAQLEKSRLLSDRFSAERPKGSFSTLEIQRTEQGDSAMYLCASSFMGGSYNEQFFGPGTRLTVL.